The rows below give T cell receptor beta chains drawn from one sample of a study of shared clonotypes between healthy human individuals. Data came from immunoSEQ multiplex PCR; TCRdb stores just in-frame clones and leaves some out. This table holds tens of thousands of clones, around 57% found once. The sequencing sample was made of memory CD8+ T cells sorted from blood. Receptors were obtained from a man aged 30-40 years in good health. Each CDR3 is given with its conserved first and last residue. Fields, in order: CDR3 protein, J gene, CDR3 length, V gene, D gene, clone size. The D gene is left open where the match is weak. The size field is filled for only some rows; it gives once, few, many or a size class.

cdr3_aa: CARHTNTEAFF
j_call: TRBJ1-1
cdr3_length: 11
v_call: TRBV30
d_call: NA
clone_size: NA

cdr3_aa: CASSVAAYRNEQFF
j_call: TRBJ2-1
cdr3_length: 14
v_call: TRBV9
d_call: NA
clone_size: NA

cdr3_aa: CASSQQGAGETQYF
j_call: TRBJ2-5
cdr3_length: 14
v_call: TRBV9
d_call: TRBD1
clone_size: NA

cdr3_aa: CASSRTLSGSLNEQFF
j_call: TRBJ2-1
cdr3_length: 16
v_call: TRBV27
d_call: TRBD2
clone_size: NA

cdr3_aa: CASNSPERVQPQHF
j_call: TRBJ1-5
cdr3_length: 14
v_call: TRBV28
d_call: NA
clone_size: NA

cdr3_aa: CATSRTSGRYNEQFF
j_call: TRBJ2-1
cdr3_length: 15
v_call: TRBV15
d_call: TRBD2
clone_size: NA

cdr3_aa: CASSDSSRATEAFF
j_call: TRBJ1-1
cdr3_length: 14
v_call: TRBV6-4
d_call: NA
clone_size: many

cdr3_aa: CASSFLPGQGYNEQFF
j_call: TRBJ2-1
cdr3_length: 16
v_call: TRBV5-1
d_call: TRBD1
clone_size: NA

cdr3_aa: CASSPQDSYNEQFF
j_call: TRBJ2-1
cdr3_length: 14
v_call: TRBV6-6
d_call: NA
clone_size: NA

cdr3_aa: CASSQEDQTGELFF
j_call: TRBJ2-2
cdr3_length: 14
v_call: TRBV4-3
d_call: NA
clone_size: few

cdr3_aa: CSVEKPGLAGNTDTQYF
j_call: TRBJ2-3
cdr3_length: 17
v_call: TRBV29-1
d_call: TRBD2
clone_size: NA

cdr3_aa: CASSLAASGSGIRELFF
j_call: TRBJ2-2
cdr3_length: 17
v_call: TRBV5-4
d_call: TRBD2
clone_size: NA

cdr3_aa: CASSPDRMNTEAFF
j_call: TRBJ1-1
cdr3_length: 14
v_call: TRBV9
d_call: NA
clone_size: NA

cdr3_aa: CASRGLGQDYNEQFF
j_call: TRBJ2-1
cdr3_length: 15
v_call: TRBV2
d_call: TRBD2
clone_size: NA

cdr3_aa: CASSLWGIGKERTNEKLFF
j_call: TRBJ1-4
cdr3_length: 19
v_call: TRBV27
d_call: NA
clone_size: few

cdr3_aa: CASSQKMDF
j_call: TRBJ1-2
cdr3_length: 9
v_call: TRBV7-2
d_call: NA
clone_size: few

cdr3_aa: CASSVGEEDTQYF
j_call: TRBJ2-3
cdr3_length: 13
v_call: TRBV9
d_call: NA
clone_size: NA

cdr3_aa: CASGGTGSQPQHF
j_call: TRBJ1-5
cdr3_length: 13
v_call: TRBV25-1
d_call: TRBD1
clone_size: few

cdr3_aa: CASSLVEGGAGNTIYF
j_call: TRBJ1-3
cdr3_length: 16
v_call: TRBV7-2
d_call: NA
clone_size: once

cdr3_aa: CASSPPDRPTKQYF
j_call: TRBJ2-7
cdr3_length: 14
v_call: TRBV27
d_call: NA
clone_size: NA

cdr3_aa: CASSTTASGSHEQFF
j_call: TRBJ2-1
cdr3_length: 15
v_call: TRBV19
d_call: TRBD2
clone_size: NA

cdr3_aa: CASSQDPSGAREQYF
j_call: TRBJ2-7
cdr3_length: 15
v_call: TRBV4-3
d_call: TRBD2
clone_size: NA

cdr3_aa: CASSLGYTGELFF
j_call: TRBJ2-2
cdr3_length: 13
v_call: TRBV5-1
d_call: NA
clone_size: few

cdr3_aa: CASSLDLAGFEQYF
j_call: TRBJ2-7
cdr3_length: 14
v_call: TRBV4-2
d_call: TRBD2
clone_size: NA

cdr3_aa: CASIANSVRGELFF
j_call: TRBJ2-2
cdr3_length: 14
v_call: TRBV7-2
d_call: NA
clone_size: NA

cdr3_aa: CASSPSPGLAVSYNEQFF
j_call: TRBJ2-1
cdr3_length: 18
v_call: TRBV14
d_call: TRBD2
clone_size: NA

cdr3_aa: CASSLLSGTGAYEQYF
j_call: TRBJ2-7
cdr3_length: 16
v_call: TRBV28
d_call: TRBD1
clone_size: few

cdr3_aa: CASSVPPKSQGLDEKLFF
j_call: TRBJ1-4
cdr3_length: 18
v_call: TRBV2
d_call: NA
clone_size: NA

cdr3_aa: CASSVGLAGEYEQYF
j_call: TRBJ2-7
cdr3_length: 15
v_call: TRBV12-5
d_call: TRBD2
clone_size: NA

cdr3_aa: CASSYGTSGSYEQYF
j_call: TRBJ2-7
cdr3_length: 15
v_call: TRBV6-5
d_call: TRBD2
clone_size: few

cdr3_aa: CASSQEAGQGNQPQHF
j_call: TRBJ1-5
cdr3_length: 16
v_call: TRBV4-2
d_call: TRBD1
clone_size: NA

cdr3_aa: CASSPPGQKPYEQYF
j_call: TRBJ2-7
cdr3_length: 15
v_call: TRBV7-9
d_call: NA
clone_size: many